This passage covers 8 T cell receptor beta chains from one sample sequenced in a study of T cell responses to AZD1222 COVID-19 vaccine. TCRdb's copy holds only in-frame clones and misses some; the assay was immunoSEQ multiplex PCR. The sample carries about 120,000 clones, 85% to 90% recorded once. The source was peripheral blood, collected on day 0 of AZD1222 vaccination. These receptor sequences come from an adult in good health.

V gene TRBV9 combines with J gene TRBJ2-2; the D is unclear. Germline CDR1 reads SGDLS; CDR2 reads YYNGEE. Trimming took 0 bases from V and 5 from J, leaving 8 bases between them. This CDR3 contains 14 residues. The CDR3 reads CASSVESRTGELFF. DNA for the CDR3: TGTGCCAGCAGCGTAGAATCGAGGACCGGGGAGCTGTTTTTT.

The V gene is TRBV19, the J gene TRBJ1-5; D uncertain. Trimming shortened V by 5 bases and J by 7 bases, and 12 bases separated the two germline ends. Per germline, CDR1 LNHDA and CDR2 SQIVND (reference sequence). This CDR3 spans 13 amino acids. CDR3: CASSFLTGQPQHF. The CDR3 nucleotides read TGTGCCAGTAGTTTCTTAACGGGGCAGCCCCAGCATTTT.

V is TRBV11-3 and J is TRBJ1-2; perhaps TRBD1 as D (5 bases). Trimming took off 1 base at V and 4 bases at J, with 22 bases between the two ends. CDR3 size: 18 residues. Germline assignment: CDR1 SGHNT and CDR2 YENEEA. CDR3 bases: TGTGCCAGCAGCTTAGTGCCTCTCAGGGATAGAATTCGCTATGGCTACACCTTC. Its protein product is CASSLVPLRDRIRYGYTF.

The J gene is TRBJ2-3, the V gene TRBV6-2 or TRBV6-3; no firm D call. This CDR3 has 12 residues. Germline values: CDR1 MNHEY, CDR2 SVGEGT. Trimming took 6 bases from V and 3 from J, leaving 7 bases between them. The CDR3 spells CASSLVTDTQYF. The DNA for the CDR3 is TGTGCCAGCAGCTTGGTGACAGATACGCAGTATTTT.

This rearrangement joins TRBV27 to TRBJ1-1; D is unresolved. The V end was cut by 7 bases, the J end by 1 base, with 16 bases between. CDR1 MNHEY and CDR2 SMNVEV come from the germline V gene (reference sequence). This CDR3 spans 15 amino acids. CDR3 coding DNA: TGTGCCAGCATCCCCGTGGTGAGGCCGAACACTGAAGCTTTCTTT. It specifies CASIPVVRPNTEAFF.

This clone was counted a few times. The chain joins TRBV4-3 to TRBJ2-1, with D possibly being TRBD2 (5 bases). Germline CDR1 and CDR2: LGHNA and YSLEER. Deletions cut 0 bases from V and 4 bases from J, with 10 bases between. The CDR3 is 15 amino acids. CDR3 sequence: CASSQDVGEYNEQFF. The CDR3 DNA reads as TGCGCCAGCAGCCAAGACGTGGGAGAGTACAATGAGCAGTTCTTC.

This chain joins TRBV6-5 and TRBJ2-7; TRBD1 is a possible D gene (6 bases). The CDR3 is 14 amino acids. Trimming left V 5 bases short and J 6 bases short, with 17 bases between. Germline loops: CDR1 MNHEY, CDR2 SVGAGI. CDR3 in DNA: TGTGCCAGCAGTCGGCCCCCAGGGGTCAGCGAGCAGTACTTC. It specifies CASSRPPGVSEQYF.

This clone was observed a single time. The V call is TRBV10-3, the J call TRBJ2-6; D possibly corresponds to TRBD1 (5 bases). V gave up 8 bases and J gave up 0 bases, with 8 bases separating them. Looked up from germline, CDR1 is ENHRY and CDR2 is SYGVKD. The CDR3 has 14 amino acids. CDR3: CAIQGFSGANVLTF. The CDR3 DNA reads TGTGCCATCCAGGGTTTCTCTGGGGCCAACGTCCTGACTTTC.